The T cell receptor beta chain under discussion was sequenced for a study of T cell changes during pregnancy in multiple sclerosis. CDR1 MNHNY and CDR2 SVGAGI come from the germline V gene (reference sequence). V gave up 5 bases and J gave up 1 base, with 14 bases separating them. The CDR3 is 15 amino acids. This table comes from immunoSEQ multiplex PCR, and its TCRdb copy is limited to in-frame clones, with some not included. The table has 90,000 to 95,000 clones, around 93% seen once. A few counts support this clone. The chain uses TRBV6-6 and TRBJ1-1; possibly TRBD1 for D (6 bases). This receptor was identified in a female donor with multiple sclerosis, enrolled in a pregnancy study. The input for sequencing was peripheral blood, taken before pregnancy. CDR3 amino acids: CASSGPQGSNTEAFF. In DNA form, the CDR3 reads TGTGCCAGCAGTGGGCCACAGGGATCGAACACTGAAGCTTTCTTT.